The TCR beta chain under discussion was sequenced for a study of OX40 agonist ivuxolimab in advanced cancers. Study-wide context: Ivuxolimab is a fully human IgG2 antibody that activates OX40 (CD134).

Patients were ruled out by autoimmune disease history or systemic immunosuppression. Overall study findings and caveats: In general, CD8+ T cells held more expanded clones than CD4+ did, on average.

This CDR3 comprises 17 residues. The V end lost 4 bases, the J end lost 0 bases, and 15 bases lay between the germline ends. Germline values: CDR1 MNHNS, CDR2 SASEGT. To note about this clone: What it binds is not known.

Assay: immunoSEQ multiplex PCR; the TCRdb copy retains only in-frame clones and omits some. Counted here are some 70,000 clones, about 88% occurring once; the ten biggest clones make up around 0.93%. The chain joins TRBV6-1 to TRBJ1-4; TRBD1 is a possible D gene (6 bases). The sample in question was CD4+ or CD8+ T cells sorted from blood, obtained in a trial of the OX40 agonist ivuxolimab. The TCR was taken from an adult with an advanced solid tumor such as melanoma, head and neck, liver or kidney cancer. The CDR3 coding sequence is TGTGCCAGCAGTGGCCTATCGGGGGCCCCAACTAATGAAAAACTGTTTTTT. Translation gives CASSGLSGAPTNEKLFF.